The clone carrying this T cell receptor beta chain was detected only once. Antigen specificity is unknown. The data were obtained in a study of OX40 agonist ivuxolimab in advanced cancers. Looking at the study overall: Every 2 weeks, patients got intravenous ivuxolimab at one of six dose levels (0.01-10 mg/kg). Roughly two fifths of patients had received prior checkpoint inhibitor therapy. General study results and limits: Normalized T-cell clonal expansion was also low in some nonresponders.

Sequenced by immunoSEQ multiplex PCR; TCRdb stores in-frame clones only, minus some. The data hold about 83,000 clones, with under 95% observed a single time. Germline V gene lookup returns CDR1 MNHEY and CDR2 SVGAGI. V dropped 5 bases and J dropped 0 bases, with 11 bases sitting between them. CDR3 size: 15 residues. V and J are TRBV6-5 and TRBJ2-1; the D is unclear. The sequences come from CD4+ or CD8+ T cells sorted from blood, collected in a trial of the OX40 agonist ivuxolimab. This receptor was taken from an adult with an advanced solid tumor such as melanoma, head and neck, liver or kidney cancer. CDR3 bases: TGTGCCAGCAGTATGACTGCGAGCTCCTACAATGAGCAGTTCTTC. This codes for CASSMTASSYNEQFF.